These 9 T cell receptor beta chains share one sample of origin, sequenced in a study of CD4+ T cells in melanoma. Clones were read by immunoSEQ multiplex PCR, and TCRdb kept only the in-frame ones, dropping some. The table has under 10,000 clones, around 69% seen once. Sequenced material: tumor tissue. Every receptor here comes from a human donor with melanoma.

This clone was seen just once. The chain joins TRBV2 to TRBJ1-2, with D uncertain. The CDR3 length is 14 residues. The germline V and J ends were trimmed by 4 bases and 4 bases, with 13 bases remaining between them. In germline, CDR1 is SNHLY, CDR2 FYNNEI. The CDR3 DNA reads as TGTGCCAGCAGTGCGTCGGGGTTAAGCTATGGCTACACCTTC. This encodes CASSASGLSYGYTF.

J is TRBJ1-1 and V is TRBV29-1, with a possible D match to TRBD1 (5 bases). This CDR3 contains 15 residues. CDR1 and CDR2 (germline): SQVTM, ANQGSEA. Trimming removed 4 bases from V and 0 bases from J, with 15 bases in between. The CDR3: CSVVRIGTLNTEAFF. CDR3 DNA: TGCAGCGTTGTCCGAATAGGGACTCTGAACACTGAAGCTTTCTTT.

The chain joins TRBV7-2 to TRBJ2-3; TRBD2 agrees at 9 bases. Germline CDR1 reads SGHTA; CDR2 reads FQGNSA. The CDR3 totals 18 residues. V gave up 2 bases and J gave up 2 bases; unmatched junction bases: 11. As DNA, the CDR3 is TGTGCCAGCAGCTTAATCGGGACGAGCGGGGGGCTCACAGATACGCAGTATTTT. Protein: CASSLIGTSGGLTDTQYF.

The V call is TRBV4-1, the J call TRBJ1-1, with a possible D match to TRBD1 (6 bases). Per germline, CDR1 MGHRA and CDR2 YSYEKL. The V end lost 0 bases, the J end lost 3 bases, and 11 bases lay between the germline ends. The CDR3 extends over 15 amino acids. DNA of the CDR3: TGCGCCAGCAGCCAAGATGCCAGGGGTCACACTGAAGCTTTCTTT. Translation gives CASSQDARGHTEAFF.

The V and J genes are TRBV7-6 and TRBJ2-7; 8 positions match TRBD1. This CDR3 spans 13 amino acids. Germline assignment: CDR1 SGHVS and CDR2 FNYEAQ. Losses at the gene ends were 3 bases for V and 7 bases for J; bases not matched to a gene: 5. The CDR3 DNA sequence: TGTGCCAGCAGCTTGACAGGGGCCCGGGAGCAGTACTTC. This translates into CASSLTGAREQYF.

This rearrangement joins TRBV9 to TRBJ2-1; D is undetermined. Germline assignment: CDR1 SGDLS and CDR2 YYNGEE. The CDR3 consists of 14 residues. V shed 1 base and J shed 0 bases, with 5 bases lying between them. DNA of the CDR3: TGTGCCAGCAGCGTACGGAGCTCCTACAATGAGCAGTTCTTC. It codes for CASSVRSSYNEQFF. Combining the CDR3 with reference TRBV9 and TRBJ2-1 gives the whole variable domain DSGVTQTPKHLITATGQRVTLRCSPRSGDLSVYWYQQSLDQGLQFLIQYYNGEERAKGNILERFSAQQFPDLHSELNLSSLELGDSALYFCASSVRSSYNEQFFGPGTRLTVL.

V and J are TRBV7-9 and TRBJ2-7; 7 nucleotides agree with TRBD2. Germline trimming cut 5 bases from V and 0 bases from J; bases unmatched to any gene: 7. This CDR3 contains 15 residues. The germline gives CDR1 SEHNR, CDR2 FQNEAQ (reference sequence). The CDR3 sequence is CASSPPRGDSYEQYF. The DNA of the CDR3 is TGTGCCAGCAGCCCGCCCCGGGGGGACTCCTACGAGCAGTACTTC.

This clone was detected a few times. The V gene is TRBV16, the J gene TRBJ1-1; D uncertain. The germline V gene has CDR1 KGHSY and CDR2 FQNENV. V gave up 4 bases and J gave up 1 base, with 13 bases separating them. The CDR3 runs 15 residues. CDR3 coding DNA: TGTGCCAGCAGCCCAATGGCGTGGGGGAACACTGAAGCTTTCTTT. Its protein is CASSPMAWGNTEAFF.

This chain joins TRBV7-9 and TRBJ2-5, with D unclear. V lost 5 bases and J lost 5, with 12 bases in between. CDR1 is SEHNR and CDR2 is FQNEAQ in the germline V gene (reference sequence). The CDR3 has 13 amino acids. This CDR3 is CASSLGTYETQYF. The CDR3 DNA follows: TGTGCCAGCAGCCTAGGAACTTACGAGACCCAGTACTTC.